Given below is one T cell receptor (beta chain) in context. In the authors' methods: Estimated nucleated cell counts came from reference gene primer amplification. Clones were read by immunoSEQ multiplex PCR, and TCRdb kept only the in-frame ones, dropping some. For V, J and clone size, that table is used; D and trimming come from the DNA. Of approximately 120,000 clones listed, around four fifths are singletons. The record originates from a study of blood T cell repertoires in COVID-19. Study summary: The United States, Italy and Spain provided the acute and convalescent COVID-19 samples. Nucleic acid was either cDNA or gDNA, and it came from T cells, B-cell-depleted T cells, or PBMCs.

Trimming shortened V by 5 bases and J by 5 bases, and 18 bases separated the two germline ends. The germline CDR1 and CDR2 sequences are MDHEN and SYDVKM. The CDR3 is 15 residues long. Sample: peripheral blood. The chain is built from TRBV28 and TRBJ2-5, with D possibly TRBD2 on 6 matching bases. This receptor was obtained from a human donor in a cohort sampled during active COVID-19. The CDR3 region is CASSDPRGGWETQYF. In DNA, the CDR3 is TGTGCCAGCAGTGACCCCCGCGGAGGGTGGGAGACCCAGTACTTC.